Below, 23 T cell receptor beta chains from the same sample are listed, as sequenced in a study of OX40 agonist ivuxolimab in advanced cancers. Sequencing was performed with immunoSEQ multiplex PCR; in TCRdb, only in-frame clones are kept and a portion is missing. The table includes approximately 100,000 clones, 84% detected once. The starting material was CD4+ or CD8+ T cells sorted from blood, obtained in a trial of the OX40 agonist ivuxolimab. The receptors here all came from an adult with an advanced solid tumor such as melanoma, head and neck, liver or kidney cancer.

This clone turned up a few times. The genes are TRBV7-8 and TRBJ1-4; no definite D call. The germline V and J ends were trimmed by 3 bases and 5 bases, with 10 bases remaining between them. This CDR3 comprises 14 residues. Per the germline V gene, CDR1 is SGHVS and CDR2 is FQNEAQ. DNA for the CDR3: TGTGCCAGCAGCTTTCTCCGAGGAAATGAAAAACTGTTTTTT. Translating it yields CASSFLRGNEKLFF.

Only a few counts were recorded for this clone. The DNA for the CDR3 is TGTGCCAGCAGCCACTCGACCGAAAATGAAAAACTGTTTTTT. This encodes CASSHSTENEKLFF. The V gene is TRBV7-9, the J gene TRBJ1-4; D ambiguous. CDR1 is SEHNR and CDR2 is FQNEAQ in the germline V gene (reference sequence). Trimming took off 5 bases at V and 5 bases at J, with 12 bases between the two ends. This CDR3 has 14 amino acids. Drawing the rest from reference TRBV7-9 and TRBJ1-4, the complete variable domain is DTGVSQNPRHKITKRGQNVTFRCDPISEHNRLYWYRQTLGQGPEFLTYFQNEAQLEKSRLLSDRFSAERPKGSFSTLEIQRTEQGDSAMYLCASSHSTENEKLFFGSGTQLSVL.

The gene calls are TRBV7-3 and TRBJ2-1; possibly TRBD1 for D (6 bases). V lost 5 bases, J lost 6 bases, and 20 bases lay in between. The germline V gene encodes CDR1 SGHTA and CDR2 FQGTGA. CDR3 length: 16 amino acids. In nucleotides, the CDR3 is TGTGCCAGCAGCCGAGGGAGCAGGGGAGTTGGCAATGAGCAGTTCTTC. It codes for CASSRGSRGVGNEQFF.

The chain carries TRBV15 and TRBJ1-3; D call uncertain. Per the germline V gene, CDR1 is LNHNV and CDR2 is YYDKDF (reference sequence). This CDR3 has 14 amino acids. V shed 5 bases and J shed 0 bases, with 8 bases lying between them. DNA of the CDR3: TGTGCCACCAGCCCCGCTAGCTCTGGAAACACCATATATTTT. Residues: CATSPASSGNTIYF.

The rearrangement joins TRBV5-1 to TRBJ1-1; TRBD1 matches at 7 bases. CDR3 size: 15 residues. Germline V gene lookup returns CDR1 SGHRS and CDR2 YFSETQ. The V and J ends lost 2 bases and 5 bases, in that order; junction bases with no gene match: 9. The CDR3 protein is CASSLSGGKETEAFF. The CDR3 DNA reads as TGCGCCAGCAGCTTATCAGGGGGGAAAGAAACTGAAGCTTTCTTT.

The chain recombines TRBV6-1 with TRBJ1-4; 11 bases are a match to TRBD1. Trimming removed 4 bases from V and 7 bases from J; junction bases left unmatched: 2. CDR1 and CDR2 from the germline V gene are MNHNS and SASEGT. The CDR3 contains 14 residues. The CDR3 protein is CASSGTGGSEKLFF. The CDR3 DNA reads TGTGCCAGCAGTGGGACAGGGGGCAGTGAAAAACTGTTTTTT.

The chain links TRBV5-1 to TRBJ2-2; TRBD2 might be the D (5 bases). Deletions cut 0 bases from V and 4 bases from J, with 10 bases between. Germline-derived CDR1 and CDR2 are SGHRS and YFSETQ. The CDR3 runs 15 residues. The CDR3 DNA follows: TGCGCCAGCAGCTTGGTGGTGGGAGTCACCGGGGAGCTGTTTTTT. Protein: CASSLVVGVTGELFF.

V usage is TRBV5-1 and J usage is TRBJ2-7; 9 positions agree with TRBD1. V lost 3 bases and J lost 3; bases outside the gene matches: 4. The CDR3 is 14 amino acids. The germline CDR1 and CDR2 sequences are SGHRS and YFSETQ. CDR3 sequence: CASSSGQGFYEQYF. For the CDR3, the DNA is TGCGCCAGCAGCTCGGGACAGGGATTCTACGAGCAGTACTTC.

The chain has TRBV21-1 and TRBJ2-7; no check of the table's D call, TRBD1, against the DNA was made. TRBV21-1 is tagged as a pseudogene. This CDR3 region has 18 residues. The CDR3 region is CASSKAWQGELRTYEQYF. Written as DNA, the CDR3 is TGTGCCAGCAGCAAAGCGTGGCAGGGGGAATTGAGAACCTACGAGCAGTACTTC.

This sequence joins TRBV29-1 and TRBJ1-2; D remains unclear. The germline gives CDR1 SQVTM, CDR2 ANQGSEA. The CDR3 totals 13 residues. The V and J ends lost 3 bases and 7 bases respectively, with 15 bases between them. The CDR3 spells CSVDWTGTGGYTF. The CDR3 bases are TGCAGCGTTGATTGGACCGGAACGGGTGGCTACACCTTC. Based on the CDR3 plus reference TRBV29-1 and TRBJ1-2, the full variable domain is SAVISQKPSRDICQRGTSLTIQCQVDSQVTMMFWYRQQPGQSLTLIATANQGSEATYESGFVIDKFPISRPNLTFSTLTVSNMSPEDSSIYLCSVDWTGTGGYTFGSGTRLTVV.

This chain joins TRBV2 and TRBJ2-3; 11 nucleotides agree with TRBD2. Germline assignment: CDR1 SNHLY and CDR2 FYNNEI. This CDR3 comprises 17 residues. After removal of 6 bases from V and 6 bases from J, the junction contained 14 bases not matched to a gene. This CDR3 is CASSDIPTSGKGDTQYF. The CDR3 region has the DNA TGTGCCAGCAGCGATATTCCGACTAGCGGGAAGGGGGATACGCAGTATTTT.

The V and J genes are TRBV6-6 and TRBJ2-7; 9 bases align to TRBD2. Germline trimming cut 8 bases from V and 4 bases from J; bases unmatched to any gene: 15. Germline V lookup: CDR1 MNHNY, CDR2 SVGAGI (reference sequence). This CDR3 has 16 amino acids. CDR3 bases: TGTGCCAGCGCGGGGCCGACTAGCGGACAACTGTACGAGCAGTACTTC. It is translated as CASAGPTSGQLYEQYF.

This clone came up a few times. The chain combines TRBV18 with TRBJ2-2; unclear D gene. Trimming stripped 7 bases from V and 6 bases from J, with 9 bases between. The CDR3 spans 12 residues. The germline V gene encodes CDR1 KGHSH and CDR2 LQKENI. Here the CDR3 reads CASLPSPGELFF. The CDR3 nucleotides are TGTGCCAGCTTACCCAGTCCCGGGGAGCTGTTTTTT.

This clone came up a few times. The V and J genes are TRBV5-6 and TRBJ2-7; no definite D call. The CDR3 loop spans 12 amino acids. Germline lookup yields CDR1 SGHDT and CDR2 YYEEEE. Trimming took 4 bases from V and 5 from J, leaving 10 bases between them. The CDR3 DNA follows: TGTGCCAGCAGCCTCCCTGGAGACGAGCAGTACTTC. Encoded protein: CASSLPGDEQYF.

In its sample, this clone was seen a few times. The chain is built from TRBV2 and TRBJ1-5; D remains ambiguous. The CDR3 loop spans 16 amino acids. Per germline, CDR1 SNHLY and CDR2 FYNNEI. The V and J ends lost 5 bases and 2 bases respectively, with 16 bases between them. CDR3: CASSRALLTGNQPQHF. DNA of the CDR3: TGTGCCAGCAGTCGGGCCCTTCTTACGGGCAATCAGCCCCAGCATTTT.

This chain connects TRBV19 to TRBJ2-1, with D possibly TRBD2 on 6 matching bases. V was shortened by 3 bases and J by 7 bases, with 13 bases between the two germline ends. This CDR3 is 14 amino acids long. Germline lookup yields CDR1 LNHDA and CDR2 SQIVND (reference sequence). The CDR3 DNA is TGTGCCAGTAGTATCGGGGGATTCGGAAATGAGCAGTTCTTC. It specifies CASSIGGFGNEQFF.

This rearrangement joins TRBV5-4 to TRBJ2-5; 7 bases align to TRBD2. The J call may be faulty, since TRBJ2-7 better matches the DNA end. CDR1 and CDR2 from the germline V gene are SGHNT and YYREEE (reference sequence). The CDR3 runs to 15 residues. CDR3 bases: TGTGCCAGCAGCTTGGGCGGGGCGGGGGCCTACGAGCAGTACTTC. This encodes CASSLGGAGAYEQYF.

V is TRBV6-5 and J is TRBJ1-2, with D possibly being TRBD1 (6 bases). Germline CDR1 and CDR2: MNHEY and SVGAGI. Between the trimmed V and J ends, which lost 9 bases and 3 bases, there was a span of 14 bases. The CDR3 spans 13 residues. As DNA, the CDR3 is TGTGCCAGTACAGGGAATGTTGACTATGGCTACACCTTC. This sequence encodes CASTGNVDYGYTF.

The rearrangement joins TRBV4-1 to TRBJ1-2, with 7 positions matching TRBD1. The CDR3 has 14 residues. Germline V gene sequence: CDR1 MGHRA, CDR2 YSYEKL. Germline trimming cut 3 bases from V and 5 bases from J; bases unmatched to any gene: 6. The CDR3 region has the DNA TGCGCCAGCAGCCAGCCAGGGACAGTTTATGGCTACACCTTC. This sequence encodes CASSQPGTVYGYTF.

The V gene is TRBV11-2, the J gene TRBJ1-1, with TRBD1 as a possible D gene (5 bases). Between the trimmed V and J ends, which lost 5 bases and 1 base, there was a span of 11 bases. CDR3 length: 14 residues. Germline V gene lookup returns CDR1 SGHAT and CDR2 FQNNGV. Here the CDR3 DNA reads TGTGCCAGCAGCGTCTCTGGACAGAACACTGAAGCTTTCTTT. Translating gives CASSVSGQNTEAFF.

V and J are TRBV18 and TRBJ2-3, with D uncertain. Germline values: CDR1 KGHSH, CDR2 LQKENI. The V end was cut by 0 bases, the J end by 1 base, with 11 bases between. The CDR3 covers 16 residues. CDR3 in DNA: TGTGCCAGCTCACCACCGAGTAGGAGAGGCACAGATACGCAGTATTTT. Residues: CASSPPSRRGTDTQYF.

CDR3 sequence: CASSQSNGRAADGNTIYF. Written as DNA, the CDR3 is TGTGCCAGCAGCCAAAGTAATGGGAGGGCGGCTGATGGAAACACCATATATTTT. The genes are TRBV11-3 and TRBJ1-3; D gene ambiguous. Per the germline V gene, CDR1 is SGHNT and CDR2 is YENEEA. The CDR3 is made up of 18 amino acids. V lost 5 bases, J lost 3 bases, and 23 bases lay in between.

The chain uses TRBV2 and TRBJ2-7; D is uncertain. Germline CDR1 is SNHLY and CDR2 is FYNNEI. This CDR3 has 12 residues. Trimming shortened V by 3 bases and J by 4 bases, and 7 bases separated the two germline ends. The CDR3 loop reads CASSEPRYEQYF. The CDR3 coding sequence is TGTGCCAGCAGTGAGCCCAGATACGAGCAGTACTTC.